The 31 T cell receptor beta chains in this list originate from one sample, sequenced in a study of human T cells and chemical hapten exposure. Sample time point: patch test 2, 6 weeks after DPC sensitization. Treatment here: therapeutic diphenylcyclopropenone sensitization with weekly scalp DPC. TCRdb recomputed calls from the RACE reads with MiXCR, one row per CDR3 protein. The table includes about 42,000 distinct CDR3 sequences, 8% to 9% detected once. The sample here was whole blood, taken in connection with sensitization to the hapten diphenylcyclopropenone (DPC). The receptor source for this set is a woman aged 40 to 50 with alopecia areata. Some clones in this sample may be carry-over from other donors' samples.

J is TRBJ2-2 and V is TRBV9; D might be TRBD1 (6 bases). Germline loops: CDR1 SGDLS, CDR2 YYNGEE. This CDR3 is built from 15 residues. Trimming stripped 4 bases from V and 6 bases from J, with 16 bases between. The CDR3 sequence is CASSTHRVSAGELFF. The CDR3, as DNA: TGTGCCAGCAGCACCCACAGGGTGTCGGCCGGGGAGCTGTTTTTT. Combining the CDR3 with reference TRBV9 and TRBJ2-2 gives the whole variable domain DSGVTQTPKHLITATGQRVTLRCSPRSGDLSVYWYQQSLDQGLQFLIQYYNGEERAKGNILERFSAQQFPDLHSELNLSSLELGDSALYFCASSTHRVSAGELFFGEGSRLTVL.

This clonotype showed up many times. V gene TRBV12-3 or TRBV12-4 combines with J gene TRBJ2-3; no clear D. V lost 2 bases and J lost 4, with 10 bases in between. The CDR3 covers 14 residues. The CDR3 nucleotides read TGTGCCAGCAGTTTAACCGGTGGCTCAGATACGCAGTATTTT. It yields the protein CASSLTGGSDTQYF.

The chain has TRBV7-6 and TRBJ1-5; TRBD1 matches 10 bases. V was pared by 3 bases and J by 2 bases, with 1 base of the junction left unmatched. The length of the CDR3 is 15 residues. Germline assignment: CDR1 SGHVS and CDR2 FNYEAQ. The CDR3 nucleotides read TGTGCCAGCAGCTTTGGGACAGGGGGCAATCAGCCCCAGCATTTT. This sequence encodes CASSFGTGGNQPQHF.

For this clonotype: One junction end does not reproduce the germline sequence, and a read error may be involved. The chain joins TRBV28 to TRBJ2-5, with D possibly matching TRBD1 (6 bases). Germline V lookup: CDR1 MDHEN, CDR2 SYDVKM. The CDR3 sequence is 12 residues long. The CDR3 DNA follows: TGTACCAGCAGGGGACCGCAAGAGACCCAGTACTTC. This encodes CTSRGPQETQYF.

This clonotype came up many times. The J gene is TRBJ2-2, the V gene TRBV18; 11 bases agree with TRBD1. V shed 8 bases and J 4 bases; nucleotides not matched to a gene: 6. There are 15 residues in the CDR3. CDR1 is KGHSH and CDR2 is LQKENI in the germline V gene. The CDR3 DNA reads as TGTGCCAGCACCCCCGGGACAGGGGGCACCGGGGAGCTGTTTTTT. Translated, it gives CASTPGTGGTGELFF.

This chain joins TRBV3-1 and TRBJ2-2, with TRBD2 matching 15 bases. Germline CDR1 LGHDT, CDR2 YNNKEL (reference sequence). V was clipped by 3 bases and J by 5 bases; unmatched bases: 1. The CDR3 extends over 16 amino acids. Here the CDR3 reads CASSQGLAGGTGELFF. CDR3 nucleotide sequence: TGTGCCAGCAGCCAGGGACTAGCGGGGGGTACCGGGGAGCTGTTTTTT.

This clonotype was seen at least ten times. The V and J genes are TRBV2 and TRBJ1-5, with 7 bases lining up with TRBD1. This CDR3 contains 14 residues. Germline CDR1 and CDR2: SNHLY and FYNNEI. J was trimmed by 4 bases and V by 6 bases; bases with no gene match: 6. The CDR3 protein is CASSRDRLNQPQHF. For the CDR3, the DNA is TGTGCCAGCAGCCGGGACAGACTAAATCAGCCCCAGCATTTT.

This clonotype appeared many times. J is TRBJ1-2 and V is TRBV25-1; tentative D call: TRBD1 (5 bases). The V and J ends lost 3 bases and 5 bases respectively, with 22 bases between them. CDR1 is MGHDK, CDR2 SYGVNS, per germline. This CDR3 is built from 17 residues. DNA of the CDR3: TGTGCCAGCAGTGATCCAGGACTCGGGACGGATACATATGGCTACACCTTC. This gives the protein CASSDPGLGTDTYGYTF.

This clonotype was seen at least ten times. The J gene is TRBJ2-7, the V gene TRBV29-1; 7 bases map to TRBD1. CDR1 SQVTM and CDR2 ANQGSEA come from the germline V gene. This CDR3 has 13 amino acids. V dropped 8 bases and J dropped 5; count of bases not matched to a gene: 12. The CDR3 nucleotides are TGCAGCTTTACCCGGGACAGATTCAACGAGCAGTACTTC. Protein product: CSFTRDRFNEQYF.

The chain recombines TRBV7-6 with TRBJ2-1; no definite D call. The germline gives CDR1 SGHVS, CDR2 FNYEAQ. Trimming cost V 1 base and J 9 bases, with 10 bases left between them. This CDR3 is built from 13 residues. The CDR3 nucleotides read TGTGCCAGCAGCTTAGTTAATGTTGGTGAGCAGTTCTTC. It is translated as CASSLVNVGEQFF.

This sequence joins TRBV6-5 and TRBJ2-2, with D unresolved. V was pared by 2 bases and J by 1 base, with 14 bases between. The CDR3 length is 17 residues. Germline-derived CDR1 and CDR2 are MNHEY and SVGAGI. The CDR3 DNA reads TGTGCCAGCAGTTACCGGACCGCCCTACAGAACACCGGGGAGCTGTTTTTT. This gives the protein CASSYRTALQNTGELFF.

This clonotype appeared a few times. The chain employs TRBV5-1 and TRBJ2-6; D is unresolved. CDR1 is SGHRS, CDR2 YFSETQ, per germline. V shed 1 base and J shed 0 bases, with 5 bases lying between them. CDR3 size: 15 residues. The CDR3 nucleotides are TGCGCCAGCAGCTTGCCGGGCTCTGGGGCCAACGTCCTGACTTTC. This sequence encodes CASSLPGSGANVLTF.

Ten or more counts support this clonotype. The V call is TRBV20-1, the J call TRBJ2-1; the D gene is possibly TRBD1 (5 bases). CDR3 length equals 14 residues. CDR1 and CDR2 (germline): DFQATT, SNEGSKA (reference sequence). V lost 4 bases, J lost 8 bases, and 18 bases lay in between. CDR3 nucleotide sequence: TGCAGTGCTATGGGGCTAGGGCAGGGCGATGAGCAGTTCTTC. Protein sequence: CSAMGLGQGDEQFF.

This clonotype showed up many times. V gene TRBV18 combines with J gene TRBJ2-3; 9 bases match TRBD2. CDR1 is KGHSH and CDR2 is LQKENI in the germline V gene. The CDR3 consists of 16 residues. The V segment lost 4 bases and the J segment 3 bases; nucleotides outside the gene matches: 8. The DNA for the CDR3 is TGTGCCAGCTCACTTACGCTTAGCGGGGGAACAGATACGCAGTATTTT. Translated, it gives CASSLTLSGGTDTQYF.

This clonotype has only a few counts. The chain recombines TRBV4-2 with TRBJ2-5, with D perhaps TRBD1 (8 bases). The germline V and J ends were trimmed by 2 bases and 2 bases, with 15 bases remaining between them. Germline V lookup: CDR1 LGHNA, CDR2 YNFKEQ. CDR3 size: 16 residues. This chain's CDR3 is CASSQSIQGGQETQYF. As DNA, the CDR3 is TGTGCCAGCAGCCAAAGTATACAGGGGGGGCAAGAGACCCAGTACTTC.

There are many counts of this clonotype. The genes are TRBV20-1 and TRBJ1-1; D unresolved. The V end lost 0 bases, the J end lost 10 bases, and 15 bases lay between the germline ends. The CDR3 is 13 residues long. Germline CDR1 and CDR2: DFQATT and SNEGSKA (reference sequence). The CDR3 loop reads CSARDITWIGAFF. For the CDR3, the DNA is TGCAGTGCTAGAGATATAACGTGGATCGGAGCTTTCTTT.

There are many counts of this clonotype. The rearrangement joins TRBV2 to TRBJ2-1; TRBD1 matches at 8 bases. This CDR3 has 15 residues. V lost 5 bases, J lost 6 bases, and 9 bases stayed unmatched. The germline gives CDR1 SNHLY, CDR2 FYNNEI. CDR3 residues: CASSSGTGSGNEQFF. CDR3 DNA sequence: TGTGCCAGCAGTTCCGGGACAGGTTCTGGCAATGAGCAGTTCTTC.

V gene TRBV4-1 combines with J gene TRBJ1-1; 10 bases line up with TRBD1. Trimming removed 4 bases from V and 6 bases from J; junction bases left unmatched: 11. Germline lookup yields CDR1 MGHRA and CDR2 YSYEKL. The CDR3 sequence is 16 residues long. CDR3 bases: TGCGCCAGCAGCCTCACCCCCGGGACAGGGGTTCCTGAAGCTTTCTTT. Amino acids: CASSLTPGTGVPEAFF.

This clonotype was found many times. The genes are TRBV28 and TRBJ1-5; the D is unclear. The ends were cut back, 6 bases at V and 4 bases at J, with 13 bases in the middle. CDR3 size: 14 residues. Germline assignment: CDR1 MDHEN and CDR2 SYDVKM. CDR3 in amino acids: CASSSGSVNQPQHF. CDR3 DNA sequence: TGTGCCAGCAGCTCAGGTTCGGTGAATCAGCCCCAGCATTTT.

This clonotype showed up many times. The chain combines TRBV9 with TRBJ2-1, with TRBD2 matching 7 bases. The CDR3 has 13 residues. In germline, CDR1 is SGDLS, CDR2 YYNGEE. V was clipped by 3 bases and J by 6 bases; unmatched bases: 3. CDR3 amino acids: CASSEGTTNEQFF. CDR3 in DNA: TGTGCCAGCAGCGAGGGGACTACCAATGAGCAGTTCTTC.

This clonotype was observed at least ten times. The rearrangement links TRBV7-9 to TRBJ1-3; the match to TRBD1 covers 7 bases. Germline V gives CDR1 SEHNR, CDR2 FQNEAQ (reference sequence). V was pared by 7 bases and J by 0 bases, with 6 bases of the junction left unmatched. CDR3 size: 15 residues. CDR3 nucleotide sequence: TGTGCCAGCACGCCGACAGGGTACTCTGGAAACACCATATATTTT. Translation gives CASTPTGYSGNTIYF.

Notes on this clonotype: A much bigger clone sits one base away, suggesting this may be a read error. The chain joins TRBV11-3 to TRBJ2-1; D not certain. The CDR3 is 13 amino acids. V gave up 2 bases and J gave up 7 bases, with 9 bases separating them. Germline V lookup: CDR1 SGHNT, CDR2 YENEEA. CDR3 sequence (DNA): TGTGCCAGCAGCTTAATTAGTCTGAATGAGCAGTTCTTC. Translation: CASSLISLNEQFF.

This clonotype was seen ten or more times. The rearrangement joins TRBV20-1 to TRBJ1-1; D is unclear. V was cut by 1 base and J by 8 bases, with 8 bases left in between. In germline, CDR1 is DFQATT, CDR2 SNEGSKA (reference sequence). This CDR3 contains 11 residues. This CDR3 is CSARVGREAFF. The CDR3 nucleotides read TGCAGTGCTAGAGTGGGGAGGGAAGCTTTCTTT.

This clonotype was seen ten or more times. The chain joins TRBV6-6 to TRBJ1-4; no definite D call. V was cut by 2 bases and J by 2 bases, with 9 bases left in between. There are 15 residues in the CDR3. Germline CDR1 MNHNY, CDR2 SVGAGI (reference sequence). DNA of the CDR3: TGTGCCAGCAGTTACGTAGGTCAGACTAATGAAAAACTGTTTTTT. Translating gives CASSYVGQTNEKLFF.

V and J are TRBV20-1 and TRBJ1-6; D call uncertain. V gave up 4 bases and J gave up 5 bases, with 15 bases separating them. The CDR3 loop spans 15 amino acids. Germline-derived CDR1 and CDR2 are DFQATT and SNEGSKA (reference sequence). As DNA, the CDR3 is TGCAGTGCTACCCAACTCGCCGGGAATAATTCACCCCTCCACTTT. This sequence encodes CSATQLAGNNSPLHF.

Many counts were recorded for this clonotype. The chain couples TRBV28 to TRBJ2-5, with D perhaps TRBD2 (6 bases). Between the trimmed V and J ends, which lost 7 bases and 4 bases, there was a span of 10 bases. Germline CDR1 reads MDHEN; CDR2 reads SYDVKM. This CDR3 is built from 12 residues. The CDR3 region is CASKAGLETQYF. CDR3 DNA sequence: TGTGCCAGCAAGGCGGGACTAGAGACCCAGTACTTC.

The V call is TRBV20-1, the J call TRBJ1-1; possibly TRBD1 for D (5 bases). Trimming removed 7 bases at V and 3 bases at J, with 12 bases between. CDR1 and CDR2 (germline): DFQATT, SNEGSKA (reference sequence). CDR3 length: 12 amino acids. DNA for the CDR3: TGCAGTGTTCTCAAGGGGTACACTGAAGCTTTCTTT. This gives the protein CSVLKGYTEAFF.

This clonotype was observed many times. This chain joins TRBV6-1 and TRBJ2-7, with D maybe TRBD2 (5 bases). V shed 8 bases and J shed 2 bases, with 7 bases lying between them. Germline lookup yields CDR1 MNHNS and CDR2 SASEGT. The CDR3 runs 11 residues. The CDR3 DNA sequence: TGTGCCAGCGCCGGGACCTACGAGCAGTACTTC. Amino acid sequence: CASAGTYEQYF.

This clonotype was found many times. V and J are TRBV29-1 and TRBJ1-5; weak D call: TRBD1 (6 bases). The length of the CDR3 is 13 residues. Germline-derived CDR1 and CDR2 are SQVTM and ANQGSEA. V lost 7 bases, J lost 9 bases, and 19 bases lay in between. The CDR3 spells CSAKVGGRGPQHF. Here the CDR3 DNA reads TGCAGCGCGAAAGTCGGGGGGCGGGGGCCCCAGCATTTT. The full variable domain, in which reference TRBV29-1 and TRBJ1-5 provide the parts outside the CDR3, is SAVISQKPSRDICQRGTSLTIQCQVDSQVTMMFWYRQQPGQSLTLIATANQGSEATYESGFVIDKFPISRPNLTFSTLTVSNMSPEDSSIYLCSAKVGGRGPQHFGDGTRLSIL.

Ten or more counts support this clonotype. This chain uses TRBV20-1 with TRBJ2-4, with unresolved D. Germline V lookup: CDR1 DFQATT, CDR2 SNEGSKA (reference sequence). The CDR3 length is 14 residues. V was trimmed by 1 base and J by 3 bases, leaving 10 bases between them. The CDR3 loop reads CSARVGQNKNIQYF. Here the CDR3 DNA reads TGCAGTGCTAGAGTGGGCCAGAACAAAAACATTCAGTACTTC.

This clonotype was counted many times. The chain links TRBV6-6 to TRBJ1-5, with unresolved D. The CDR3 runs to 15 residues. V gave up 7 bases and J gave up 0 bases, with 13 bases separating them. Germline loops: CDR1 MNHNY, CDR2 SVGAGI (reference sequence). CDR3 amino acids: CASTLEVYSNQPQHF. The CDR3 DNA reads TGTGCCAGCACCCTAGAGGTGTATAGCAATCAGCCCCAGCATTTT.